The clone carrying this TCR beta chain was seen many times. Its cognate antigen is unknown. Researchers amplified the TCR beta CDR3 regions from RNA transcripts. First-round RT-PCR of the TCR CDR3 relied on the HTBI primer set. MiXCR was run by TCRdb on the multiplex PCR reads, yielding one entry per CDR3 protein. The table records more than 550,000 distinct CDR3 sequences, nearly 45% of them present only once. The sample belongs to a study of T cells in Graves' hyperthyroidism and ophthalmopathy. This CDR3 region has 14 residues. Germline V gives CDR1 ENHRY, CDR2 SYGVKD. The V end lost 7 bases, the J end lost 2 bases, and 11 bases lay between the germline ends. Study observations and caveats: The model predicted ophthalmopathy a median about 6.6 months before onset. Most clonotypes expanded in the thyroid (above 0.001) were also present in blood.

Sequences were obtained from peripheral blood or thyroid tissue (not recorded which). The V call is TRBV10-3, the J call TRBJ2-2; the D gene could be TRBD1 or TRBD2 (5 bases each). This sequence originates from an adult man with Graves' disease, either hyperthyroidism or ophthalmopathy (not recorded which). In DNA, the CDR3 is TGTGCCATCACCCGGGACGGCAACACCGGGGAGCTGTTTTTT. As protein: CAITRDGNTGELFF.